This TCR beta chain was captured by sequencing in a study of blood T cell repertoires in COVID-19. J lost 6 bases, V lost 6 bases, and 6 bases had no gene match. CDR3 length equals 13 residues. TCRdb's table, derived via immunoSEQ multiplex PCR, lists solely in-frame clones and lacks some. The sample consists of some 98,000 clones, around 80% of them appearing once. The TCR was taken from a human donor in a cohort sampled during active COVID-19. Sequenced: peripheral blood. The chain joins TRBV12-3 or TRBV12-4 to TRBJ2-3, with TRBD2 identical over 7 bases. Written as DNA, the CDR3 is TGTGCCAGCAGGCTAGCGGTTTGGGATACGCAGTATTTT. It specifies CASRLAVWDTQYF.